The 17 T cell receptor beta chains in this list originate from one sample, sequenced in a study of blood T cell repertoires in COVID-19. Clones were sequenced by immunoSEQ multiplex PCR, and TCRdb holds only the in-frame ones, with some missing. The sample holds around 250,000 clones, about nine tenths seen once. Sequenced: peripheral blood. All receptors come from a woman aged 25 to 39 with active or convalescent COVID-19.

This chain links TRBV9 with TRBJ2-2, with 8 positions matching TRBD2. Germline CDR1 reads SGDLS; CDR2 reads YYNGEE. V shed 3 bases, J shed 0 bases, and the junction held 13 bases outside the gene matches. This CDR3 spans 19 amino acids. The DNA for the CDR3 is TGTGCCAGCAGCGCCCGTTTAGCTAGCGGGCTACCGAACACCGGGGAGCTGTTTTTT. Translation gives CASSARLASGLPNTGELFF.

The chain joins TRBV2 to TRBJ1-2; D gene ambiguous. This CDR3 is 13 amino acids long. The ends were cut back, 3 bases at V and 4 bases at J, with 9 bases in the middle. CDR1 and CDR2 from the germline V gene are SNHLY and FYNNEI. The CDR3 reads CASSDRVSYGYTF. CDR3 coding DNA: TGTGCCAGCAGTGATAGAGTTTCCTATGGCTACACCTTC. The full variable domain, with the rest looked up from reference TRBV2 and TRBJ1-2, is EPEVTQTPSHQVTQMGQEVILRCVPISNHLYFYWYRQILGQKVEFLVSFYNNEISEKSEIFDDQFSVERPDGSNFTLKIRSTKLEDSAMYFCASSDRVSYGYTFGSGTRLTVV.

The CDR3 region has the DNA TGTGCCAGCAGCTTGGACGTCGTCGGCGGGGGCACAGATACGCAGTATTTT. Its protein is CASSLDVVGGGTDTQYF. V and J are TRBV5-4 and TRBJ2-3, with a weak D call TRBD2 (6 bases). The CDR3 runs 17 residues. Germline V lookup: CDR1 SGHNT, CDR2 YYREEE (reference sequence). The germline V and J ends were trimmed by 0 bases and 1 base, with 15 bases remaining between them. Looking up the rest from reference TRBV5-4 and TRBJ2-3 gives the full variable domain: ETGVTQSPTHLIKTRGQQVTLRCSSQSGHNTVSWYQQALGQGPQFIFQYYREEENGRGNFPPRFSGLQFPNYSSELNVNALELDDSALYLCASSLDVVGGGTDTQYFGPGTRLTVL.

The chain uses TRBV6-6 and TRBJ1-3; no reliable D call. Trimming shortened V by 10 bases and J by 0 bases, and 10 bases separated the two germline ends. The V gene's germline CDR1 is MNHNY and CDR2 SVGAGI (reference sequence). This CDR3 is 13 amino acids long. CDR3 in amino acids: CATAEYSGNTIYF. CDR3 coding DNA: TGTGCCACCGCGGAGTACTCTGGAAACACCATATATTTT.

This chain connects TRBV6-1 to TRBJ2-3; 8 bases map to TRBD2. Germline CDR1 is MNHNS and CDR2 is SASEGT. Trimming cost V 4 bases and J 1 base; bases outside gene matches: 7. This CDR3 spans 16 amino acids. The CDR3 loop reads CASSVIRRGGTDTQYF. The CDR3 nucleotides are TGTGCCAGCAGTGTTATTAGGCGGGGGGGCACAGATACGCAGTATTTT.

The chain links TRBV19 to TRBJ2-6; D might be TRBD1 (5 bases). CDR3 length: 15 residues. V was pared by 5 bases and J by 2 bases, with 10 bases between. Germline V CDR1 and CDR2: LNHDA, SQIVND (reference sequence). CDR3 DNA sequence: TGTGCCAGTAGTCCCAGGGTTGCTGGGGCCAACGTCCTGACTTTC. It is translated as CASSPRVAGANVLTF. The entire variable domain, with the rest obtained from reference TRBV19 and TRBJ2-6, is as follows: DGGITQSPKYLFRKEGQNVTLSCEQNLNHDAMYWYRQDPGQGLRLIYYSQIVNDFQKGDIAEGYSVSREKKESFPLTVTSAQKNPTAFYLCASSPRVAGANVLTFGAGSRLTVL.

The rearrangement links TRBV5-4 to TRBJ2-1; 7 nucleotides agree with TRBD1. V lost 3 bases and J lost 2; bases outside the gene matches: 8. This CDR3 region has 16 residues. Germline CDR1 reads SGHNT; CDR2 reads YYREEE (reference sequence). CDR3 sequence: CASSSSTGITYNEQFF. The CDR3 nucleotides are TGTGCCAGCAGCTCCTCGACAGGGATCACCTACAATGAGCAGTTCTTC.

This rearrangement joins TRBV5-6 to TRBJ1-1; D is perhaps TRBD1 (5 bases). V dropped 4 bases and J dropped 4 bases, with 11 bases sitting between them. Germline lookup yields CDR1 SGHDT and CDR2 YYEEEE. The CDR3 contains 13 residues. The CDR3 spells CASSLRGGTEAFF. CDR3 nucleotide sequence: TGTGCCAGCAGCCTTAGGGGAGGCACTGAAGCTTTCTTT.

The V and J genes are TRBV9 and TRBJ2-5, with 15 bases matching TRBD2. The trim removed 3 bases at V and 4 bases at J, leaving 7 bases unmatched. CDR1 is SGDLS and CDR2 is YYNGEE in the germline V gene. The CDR3 extends over 17 amino acids. Written as DNA, the CDR3 is TGTGCCAGCAGCGAGGGACTAGCGGGGGGAGTTGGAGAGACCCAGTACTTC. Translating it yields CASSEGLAGGVGETQYF.

This sequence joins TRBV19 and TRBJ1-1; 9 bases fit TRBD1. Germline V lookup: CDR1 LNHDA, CDR2 SQIVND (reference sequence). V gave up 4 bases and J gave up 4 bases; unmatched junction bases: 7. CDR3 size: 15 residues. For the CDR3, the DNA is TGTGCCAGTAGTACCTGGACAGGGGCGGTCACTGAAGCTTTCTTT. This sequence encodes CASSTWTGAVTEAFF.

The chain joins TRBV3-1 (or the pseudogene TRBV3-2) to TRBJ1-2, with TRBD1 as a possible D gene (5 bases). The CDR3 contains 14 residues. Germline V gene lookup returns CDR1 LGHDT and CDR2 YNNKEL (reference sequence). Deletions cut 0 bases from V and 8 bases from J, with 13 bases between. In nucleotides, the CDR3 is TGTGCCAGCAGCCAAGAATCCAGGGTGGGGGGCTACACCTTC. It specifies CASSQESRVGGYTF.

This clone has more than one count but fewer than ten. The J gene is TRBJ1-3, the V gene TRBV7-8; D remains ambiguous. V was trimmed by 1 base and J by 0 bases, leaving 10 bases between them. The CDR3 extends over 16 amino acids. Per the germline V gene, CDR1 is SGHVS and CDR2 is FQNEAQ. The CDR3 nucleotides read TGTGCCAGCAGCTTAGGTGACACAAGCTCTGGAAACACCATATATTTT. It yields the protein CASSLGDTSSGNTIYF.

This clone turned up a few times. The chain links TRBV7-2 to TRBJ2-7; D might be TRBD2 (5 bases). The V gene lost 2 bases and the J gene lost 5 bases, with 13 bases spanning the gap. CDR3 length: 14 amino acids. Germline V lookup: CDR1 SGHTA, CDR2 FQGNSA. The CDR3 nucleotides read TGTGCCAGCAGCTTAACTAGGATGAAGGACGAGCAGTACTTC. It codes for CASSLTRMKDEQYF.

The V gene is TRBV18, the J gene TRBJ2-1, with D perhaps matching TRBD1 (8 bases). V lost 10 bases, J lost 2 bases, and 18 bases lay in between. The germline V gene encodes CDR1 KGHSH and CDR2 LQKENI. The CDR3 is 15 amino acids. The CDR3 coding sequence is TGTGCCACCACAGGGGGGGGTCCAACCTACAATGAGCAGTTCTTC. As protein: CATTGGGPTYNEQFF.

The chain carries TRBV9 and TRBJ1-3; 11 bases align to TRBD1. V was clipped by 3 bases and J by 8 bases; unmatched bases: 7. CDR1 and CDR2 from the germline V gene are SGDLS and YYNGEE. This CDR3 is 15 amino acids long. Written as DNA, the CDR3 is TGTGCCAGCAGCGCAGAAGGGACAGGGGGGGACACCATATATTTT. Its protein is CASSAEGTGGDTIYF.

The J gene is TRBJ1-6, the V gene TRBV6-5; 8 nucleotides line up with TRBD1. V lost 6 bases to trimming and J lost 9 bases; unmatched junction nucleotides: 7. The germline V gene has CDR1 MNHEY and CDR2 SVGAGI. The CDR3 runs to 14 residues. The CDR3 DNA sequence: TGTGCCAGCAGAGTGCAGGGGGCGAGTTCACCCCTCCACTTT. Its protein is CASRVQGASSPLHF.

This chain connects TRBV5-3 to TRBJ2-1, with 7 bases matching TRBD1. TRBV5-3 is given ORF status, its function remaining uncertain. This CDR3 comprises 18 residues. The junction had 17 bases not matched to a gene; V was cut back by 4 bases and J by 4 bases. CDR3: CARSRKIPPGQKYNEQFF. The DNA for the CDR3 is TGTGCCAGAAGCAGAAAAATCCCTCCGGGACAGAAATACAATGAGCAGTTCTTC.